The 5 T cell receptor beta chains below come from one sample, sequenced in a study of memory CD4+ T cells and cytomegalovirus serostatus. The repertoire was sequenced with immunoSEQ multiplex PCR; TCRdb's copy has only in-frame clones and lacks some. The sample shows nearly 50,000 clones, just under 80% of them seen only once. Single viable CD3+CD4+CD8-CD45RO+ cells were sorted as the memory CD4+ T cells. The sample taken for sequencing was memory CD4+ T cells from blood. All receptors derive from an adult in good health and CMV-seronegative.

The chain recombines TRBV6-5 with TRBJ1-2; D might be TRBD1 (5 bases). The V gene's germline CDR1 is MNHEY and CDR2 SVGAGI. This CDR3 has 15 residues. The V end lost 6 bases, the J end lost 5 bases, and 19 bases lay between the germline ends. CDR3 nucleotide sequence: TGTGCCAGCAGCAAAGATTGGAGGGGAAGGTATGGCTACACCTTC. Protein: CASSKDWRGRYGYTF.

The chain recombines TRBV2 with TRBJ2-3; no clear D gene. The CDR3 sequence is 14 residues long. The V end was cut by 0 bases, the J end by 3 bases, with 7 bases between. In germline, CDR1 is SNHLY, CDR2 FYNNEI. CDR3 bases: TGTGCCAGCAGTGAAGCGCTGACAACAGATACGCAGTATTTT. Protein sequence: CASSEALTTDTQYF.

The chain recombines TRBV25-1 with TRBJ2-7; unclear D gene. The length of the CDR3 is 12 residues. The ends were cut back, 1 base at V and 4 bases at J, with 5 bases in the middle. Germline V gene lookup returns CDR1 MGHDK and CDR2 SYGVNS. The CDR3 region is CASSELQYEQYF. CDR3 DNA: TGTGCCAGCAGTGAATTACAGTACGAGCAGTACTTC.

The CDR3 loop is CASSLEAGRGEQYF. DNA for the CDR3: TGTGCCAGCAGCTTAGAGGCAGGACGAGGCGAGCAGTACTTC. This chain connects TRBV7-2 to TRBJ2-7, with D hard to call. CDR3 length equals 14 residues. Germline V gene sequence: CDR1 SGHTA, CDR2 FQGNSA. V was pared by 1 base and J by 6 bases, with 13 bases between.

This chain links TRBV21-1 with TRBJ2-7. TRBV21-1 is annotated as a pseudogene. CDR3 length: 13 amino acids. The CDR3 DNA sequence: TGTGCCAGCAGCAAAGGACGGAACTACGAGCAGTACTTC. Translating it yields CASSKGRNYEQYF.